This T cell receptor beta chain was sequenced in a study of regulatory T cells in long-lasting Graves disease. Whole-study results and caveats: With 2,500 to 3,500 shared public clonotypes, persistent patients exceeded new patients, who shared about a thousand.

The time point: persistent/refractory GD, antithyroid drugs over 5 years with positive TRAb. Making the TCR library involved RNA that had been extracted from PBMCs. A note on this clonotype: What it binds is not known.

The CDR3 spans 15 residues. CDR1 MGHRA and CDR2 YSYEKL come from the germline V gene. Trimming shortened V by 4 bases and J by 1 base, and 14 bases separated the two germline ends. TCR beta libraries were built with iRepertoire HTBI primers and Arm-PCR of CDR3 regions. TCRdb recomputed calls from the multiplex PCR reads with MiXCR, one row per CDR3 protein. Of a few hundred thousand distinct CDR3 sequences in the sample, roughly 21% are singletons; the top ten hold around 7%. The chain combines TRBV4-1 with TRBJ2-7; the D gene is possibly TRBD2 (6 bases). The clonotype was recovered from a female donor with Graves disease. The sequenced sample was peripheral blood mononuclear cells (PBMCs), obtained when the disease was refractory, from a patient treated with antithyroid drugs. The CDR3 loop is CASSLKRGGSYEQYF. The CDR3 bases are TGCGCCAGCAGCCTTAAGAGGGGAGGTTCCTACGAGCAGTACTTC.